A single T cell receptor (beta chain) is shown here with its context. The TCRbeta library incorporated unique molecular identifiers. TCRdb processed the PCR reads anew with MiXCR; each CDR3 protein has one entry. The sample lists some 500,000 distinct CDR3 sequences; about 18% were seen once. CDR3 length: 16 amino acids. With 7 bases clipped from V and 8 bases from J, the junction kept 17 bases outside the gene matches. The germline V gene has CDR1 MNHEY and CDR2 SVGAGI. This sample was taken from a study of T-cell reconstitution after alpha-beta-depleted transplantation in children. The clonotype originates from a human donor who donated a stem cell graft to a child with acute lymphoblastic leukemia. This sample comprised PBMCs from the stem cell graft donor, obtained from the stem cell graft. The J gene is TRBJ2-1, the V gene TRBV6-5; 7 bases match TRBD2. The CDR3 protein is CASILLAGVFAHEQFF. CDR3 nucleotides: TGTGCCAGCATTTTGCTCGCGGGAGTGTTTGCCCATGAGCAGTTCTTC.